This TCR beta chain was recovered during a study of shared clonotypes between healthy human individuals. V was clipped by 4 bases and J by 6 bases, with 14 bases between them. Looked up from germline, CDR1 is SNHLY and CDR2 is FYNNEI. The CDR3 is made up of 14 amino acids. Around 300 ng DNA, roughly 30,000 T cell genomes, went into unsorted PBMC replicate PCRs. Sequencing was performed on unsorted PBMC DNA using ten immunoSEQ deep assay plates. Profiled with immunoSEQ multiplex PCR; TCRdb holds only in-frame clones, not every one. The sample has fewer than 550,000 clones; 75% to 80% are singletons. Comment on this clone: Its antigen remains unknown.

General study results and limits: An anticipated effect of sequencing depth on clonotype sharing among donors was recognized.

The origin of this receptor is a woman between 40 and 50 years old in good health. Some clones in this sample may be carry-over from other donors' samples. The chain links TRBV2 to TRBJ2-3; no definite D call. Sequencing was performed on PBMCs. The CDR3 loop reads CASSVSSTQDTQYF. CDR3 nucleotides: TGTGCCAGCAGTGTATCGAGCACCCAGGATACGCAGTATTTT.